This TCR beta chain was identified in a study of T cells in Graves' hyperthyroidism and ophthalmopathy. Exclusion of patients followed from uncontrolled infection, other autoimmune disease, pregnancy or lactation. Amplified TCR beta CDR3 regions derived from RNA transcripts. The HTBI primer set was used in a first-round RT-PCR of the TCR CDR3. MiXCR, run by TCRdb on the multiplex PCR reads, gives a single entry per CDR3 protein. The sample has 560,000 or so distinct CDR3 sequences; nearly 20% are singletons. The CDR3 loop spans 15 amino acids. Per germline, CDR1 SGHTA and CDR2 FQGNSA. J gave up 4 bases and V 5 bases, and 2 bases lay outside the gene matches.

Source material: blood. This sequence was found in a middle-aged man with Graves' ophthalmopathy. The chain links TRBV7-2 to TRBJ2-3, with 14 bases lining up with TRBD2. The CDR3 region is CASSTTSGGADTQYF. CDR3 coding DNA: TGTGCCAGCAGCACGACTAGCGGGGGGGCAGATACGCAGTATTTT.